Below are 8 T cell receptor beta chains sequenced from a single sample in a study of human CD8 memory T cell subsets. Sequencing libraries of TCR beta were made by UMI-labeled 5' RACE. No DNA is given; TCRdb re-called the 5' RACE reads and lists each CDR3 protein once. This sample's table reports fewer than 20,000 distinct CDR3 sequences. The sequencing sample was made of CD8+ T cells from PBMCs. The receptors stem from a human donor in good health.

V and J are TRBV12-3 or TRBV12-4 and TRBJ1-2; TCRdb's D call of TRBD1 is untestable without DNA. This CDR3 is 15 amino acids long. The CDR3 region is CASSLPAGQGNGYTF.

CDR3 protein: CASSPLRGYGSSGEQYF. J is TRBJ2-7 and V is TRBV4-1; there is no DNA to check the TCRdb D call of TRBD1. The CDR3 covers 17 residues. Germline assignment: CDR1 MGHRA and CDR2 YSYEKL.

The chain uses TRBV4-3 and TRBJ2-1; the TRBD1 assignment by TCRdb is unverifiable without DNA. CDR3 length equals 13 residues. CDR1 is LGHNA, CDR2 YSLEER, per germline. Here the CDR3 reads CASSQDSGYEQFF.

V gene TRBV24-1 combines with J gene TRBJ2-2. CDR3 length equals 13 residues. Germline lookup yields CDR1 KGHDR and CDR2 SFDVKD. Here the CDR3 reads CATGRGYTGELFF.

The chain joins TRBV11-2 to TRBJ2-5. Germline V gene sequence: CDR1 SGHAT, CDR2 FQNNGV. The CDR3 spans 13 residues. The CDR3 here is CASSSVPQETQYF.

V is TRBV28 and J is TRBJ2-3; TCRdb lists TRBD1, though no DNA is available to test this call. Germline V CDR1 and CDR2: MDHEN, SYDVKM. The CDR3 consists of 16 residues. This CDR3 is CASTSVGTGSTDTQYF.

V is TRBV13 and J is TRBJ2-7; the D call of TRBD1 rests on TCRdb alone, since no DNA is present to check it. Germline V gene sequence: CDR1 PRHDT, CDR2 FYEKMQ (reference sequence). The CDR3 is 15 residues long. CDR3: CASSPLPGGRDEQYF.

V is TRBV20-1 and J is TRBJ1-1; TCRdb's D call, TRBD1, is unchecked because there is no DNA. The CDR3 contains 21 residues. Germline V CDR1 and CDR2: DFQATT, SNEGSKA (reference sequence). CDR3 sequence: CSARDLVLGGGSGQGVPEAFF.